Below, one T cell receptor (beta chain) is given with its context. Its antigen is not known. Sequencing used immunoSEQ multiplex PCR; TCRdb keeps in-frame clones, though not all of them. This sample carries 65,000 to 90,000 clones, roughly 90% of them seen once, and the ten largest clones take 2.5%. This CDR3 region has 15 residues. Trimming removed 1 base at V and 0 bases at J, with 7 bases between. Germline V gives CDR1 MDHEN, CDR2 SYDVKM. These data belong to a study of graft-versus-host responses after intestinal transplantation. Study-level results: Some GvH clones appeared in ileal mucosa or blood before recipient bone marrow. When patients had graft-donor T cell macrochimerism, their allografts held high graft-versus-host to host-versus-graft clonal ratios.

The receptor's source is a human donor who received an intestinal transplant. Source: unstimulated CD8+ T cells sorted from spleen or lymph node cells, taken before intestinal transplant. The chain links TRBV28 to TRBJ1-5; no clear D. The CDR3 coding sequence is TGTGCCAGCAGTTTATACTCCTATAGCAATCAGCCCCAGCATTTT. It codes for CASSLYSYSNQPQHF.